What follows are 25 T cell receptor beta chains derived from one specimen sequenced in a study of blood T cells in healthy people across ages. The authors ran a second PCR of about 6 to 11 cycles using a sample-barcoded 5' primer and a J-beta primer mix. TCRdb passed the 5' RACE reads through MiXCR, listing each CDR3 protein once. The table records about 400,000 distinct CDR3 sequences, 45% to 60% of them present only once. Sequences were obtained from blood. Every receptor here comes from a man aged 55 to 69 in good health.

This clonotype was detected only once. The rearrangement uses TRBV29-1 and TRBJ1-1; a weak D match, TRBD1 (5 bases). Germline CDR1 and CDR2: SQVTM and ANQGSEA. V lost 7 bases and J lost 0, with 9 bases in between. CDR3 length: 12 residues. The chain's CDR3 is CSGDSMNTEAFF. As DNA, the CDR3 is TGCAGCGGAGACAGTATGAACACTGAAGCTTTCTTT.

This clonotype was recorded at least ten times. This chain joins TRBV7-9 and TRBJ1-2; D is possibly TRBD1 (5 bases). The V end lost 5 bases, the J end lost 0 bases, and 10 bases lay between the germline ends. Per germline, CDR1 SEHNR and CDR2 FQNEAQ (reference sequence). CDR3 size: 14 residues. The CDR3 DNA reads TGTGCCAGCAGCCTTCGGGACTCTAACTATGGCTACACCTTC. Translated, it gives CASSLRDSNYGYTF. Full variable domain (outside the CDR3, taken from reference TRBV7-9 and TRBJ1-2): DTGVSQNPRHKITKRGQNVTFRCDPISEHNRLYWYRQTLGQGPEFLTYFQNEAQLEKSRLLSDRFSAERPKGSFSTLEIQRTEQGDSAMYLCASSLRDSNYGYTFGSGTRLTVV.

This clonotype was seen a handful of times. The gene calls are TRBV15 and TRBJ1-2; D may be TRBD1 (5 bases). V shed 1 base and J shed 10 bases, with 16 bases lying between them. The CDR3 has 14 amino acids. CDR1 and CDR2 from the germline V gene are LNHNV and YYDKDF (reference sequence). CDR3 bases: TGTGCCACCAGCAGAGGATCGGGGGAAGCTCTCTACACCTTC. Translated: CATSRGSGEALYTF.

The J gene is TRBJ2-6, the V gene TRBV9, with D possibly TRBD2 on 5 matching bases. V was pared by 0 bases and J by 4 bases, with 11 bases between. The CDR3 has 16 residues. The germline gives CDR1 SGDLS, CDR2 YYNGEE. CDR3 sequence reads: CASSVAPTGGANVLTF. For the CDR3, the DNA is TGTGCCAGCAGCGTAGCCCCCACGGGGGGGGCCAACGTCCTGACTTTC.

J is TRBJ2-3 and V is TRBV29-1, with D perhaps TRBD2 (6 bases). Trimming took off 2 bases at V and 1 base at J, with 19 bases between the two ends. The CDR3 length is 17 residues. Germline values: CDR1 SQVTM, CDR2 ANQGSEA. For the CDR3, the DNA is TGCAGCGTTGAACTCCGGTTTGGCGGGGCGGGCACAGATACGCAGTATTTT. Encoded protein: CSVELRFGGAGTDTQYF.

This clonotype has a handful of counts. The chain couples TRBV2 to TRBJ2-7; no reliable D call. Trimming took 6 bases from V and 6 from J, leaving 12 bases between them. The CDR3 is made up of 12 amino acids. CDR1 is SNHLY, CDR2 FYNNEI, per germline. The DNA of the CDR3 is TGTGCCAGCAGCTACAGCTCTTCCGAGCAGTACTTC. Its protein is CASSYSSSEQYF.

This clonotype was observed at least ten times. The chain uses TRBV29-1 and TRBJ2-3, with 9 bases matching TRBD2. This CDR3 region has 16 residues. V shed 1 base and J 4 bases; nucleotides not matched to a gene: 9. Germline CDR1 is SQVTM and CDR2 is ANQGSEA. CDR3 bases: TGCAGCGTTGAAGGACCTAGCGGGGAGTCCGCAGATACGCAGTATTTT. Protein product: CSVEGPSGESADTQYF.

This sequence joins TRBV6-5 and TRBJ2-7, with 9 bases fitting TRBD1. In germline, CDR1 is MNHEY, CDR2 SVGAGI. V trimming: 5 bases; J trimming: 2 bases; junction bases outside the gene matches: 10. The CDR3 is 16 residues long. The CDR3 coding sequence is TGTGCCAGCAGTCCGTCCTCCGGGACAGGGCCCTACGAGCAGTACTTC. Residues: CASSPSSGTGPYEQYF.

CDR3 in amino acids: CASSPGGTKETQYF. The DNA of the CDR3 is TGTGCCAGCAGTCCCGGGGGAACTAAAGAGACCCAGTACTTC. The rearrangement joins TRBV6-2 or TRBV6-3 to TRBJ2-5; TRBD2 might be the D (6 bases). V was cut by 5 bases and J by 3 bases, with 13 bases left in between. The CDR3 totals 14 residues. Per germline, CDR1 MNHEY and CDR2 SVGEGT.

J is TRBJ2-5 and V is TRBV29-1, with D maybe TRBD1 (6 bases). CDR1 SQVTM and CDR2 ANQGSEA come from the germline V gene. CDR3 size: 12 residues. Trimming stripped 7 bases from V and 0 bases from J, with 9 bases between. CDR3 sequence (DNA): TGCAGCGGGGGACATTACCAAGAGACCCAGTACTTC. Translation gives CSGGHYQETQYF.

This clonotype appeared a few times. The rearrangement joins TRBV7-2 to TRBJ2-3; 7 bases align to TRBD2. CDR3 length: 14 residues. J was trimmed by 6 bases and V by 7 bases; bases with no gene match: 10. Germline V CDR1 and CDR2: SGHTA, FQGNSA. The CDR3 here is CASTPASGRDTQYF. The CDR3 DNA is TGTGCCAGCACTCCAGCTAGCGGACGGGATACGCAGTATTTT. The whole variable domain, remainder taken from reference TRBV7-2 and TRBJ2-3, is GAGVSQSPSNKVTEKGKDVELRCDPISGHTALYWYRQSLGQGLEFLIYFQGNSAPDKSGLPSDRFSAERTGGSVSTLTIQRTQQEDSAVYLCASTPASGRDTQYFGPGTRLTVL.

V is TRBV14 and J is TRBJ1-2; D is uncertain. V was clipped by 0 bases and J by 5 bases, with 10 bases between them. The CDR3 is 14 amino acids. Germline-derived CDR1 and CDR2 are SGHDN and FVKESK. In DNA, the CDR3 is TGTGCCAGCAGCCAAGATCTGTTTCATTATGGCTACACCTTC. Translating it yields CASSQDLFHYGYTF. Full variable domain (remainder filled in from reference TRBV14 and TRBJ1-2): EAGVTQFPSHSVIEKGQTVTLRCDPISGHDNLYWYRRVMGKEIKFLLHFVKESKQDESGMPNNRFLAERTGGTYSTLKVQPAELEDSGVYFCASSQDLFHYGYTFGSGTRLTVV.

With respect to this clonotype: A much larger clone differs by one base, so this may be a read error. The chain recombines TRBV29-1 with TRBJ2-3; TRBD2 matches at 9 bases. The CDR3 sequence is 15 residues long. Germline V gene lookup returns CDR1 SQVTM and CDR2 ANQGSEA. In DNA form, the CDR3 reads TGCACCACTGCCGACGGGAGCGGGAGGACAGATACGCAGTATTTT. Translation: CTTADGSGRTDTQYF.

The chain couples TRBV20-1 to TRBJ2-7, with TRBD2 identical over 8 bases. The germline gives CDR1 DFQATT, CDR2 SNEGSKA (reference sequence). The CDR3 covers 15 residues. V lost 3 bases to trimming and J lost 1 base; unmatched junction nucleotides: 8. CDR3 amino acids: CSASGRRGVSYEQYF. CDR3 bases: TGCAGTGCTAGTGGCCGGCGGGGGGTGTCCTACGAGCAGTACTTC.

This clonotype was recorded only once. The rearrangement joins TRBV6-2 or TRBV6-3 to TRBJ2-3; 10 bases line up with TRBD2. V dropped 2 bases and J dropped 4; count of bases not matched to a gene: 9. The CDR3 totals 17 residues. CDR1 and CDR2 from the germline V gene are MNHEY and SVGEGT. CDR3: CASSYPTLAGEADTQYF. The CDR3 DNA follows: TGTGCCAGCAGTTACCCTACTCTAGCGGGAGAGGCAGATACGCAGTATTTT.

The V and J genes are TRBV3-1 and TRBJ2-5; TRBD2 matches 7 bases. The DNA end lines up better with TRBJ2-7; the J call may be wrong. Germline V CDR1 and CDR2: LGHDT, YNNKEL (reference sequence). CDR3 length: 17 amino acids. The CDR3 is CASSPTKPLATHYEQYF. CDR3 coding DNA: TGTGCCAGCAGTCCTACGAAGCCACTAGCGACTCACTACGAGCAGTACTTC.

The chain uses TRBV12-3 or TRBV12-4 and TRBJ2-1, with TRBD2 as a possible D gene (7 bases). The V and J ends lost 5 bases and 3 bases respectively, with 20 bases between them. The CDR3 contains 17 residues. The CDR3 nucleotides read TGTGCCAGCAGTGAAACAGGGTCCGGGAGGCGCTACAATGAGCAGTTCTTC. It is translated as CASSETGSGRRYNEQFF.

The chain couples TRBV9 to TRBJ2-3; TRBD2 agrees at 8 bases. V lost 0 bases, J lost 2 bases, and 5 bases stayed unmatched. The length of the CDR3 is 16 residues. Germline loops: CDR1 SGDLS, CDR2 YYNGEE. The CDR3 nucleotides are TGTGCCAGCAGCGTAGCTGTGCGGGGGGACACAGATACGCAGTATTTT. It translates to CASSVAVRGDTDTQYF.

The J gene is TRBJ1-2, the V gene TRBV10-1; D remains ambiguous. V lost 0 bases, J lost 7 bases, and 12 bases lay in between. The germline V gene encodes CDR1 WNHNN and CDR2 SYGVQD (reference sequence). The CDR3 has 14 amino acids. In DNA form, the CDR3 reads TGCGCCAGCAGTGAGTCAAATGAAAGAGGTGGCTACACCTTC. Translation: CASSESNERGGYTF.

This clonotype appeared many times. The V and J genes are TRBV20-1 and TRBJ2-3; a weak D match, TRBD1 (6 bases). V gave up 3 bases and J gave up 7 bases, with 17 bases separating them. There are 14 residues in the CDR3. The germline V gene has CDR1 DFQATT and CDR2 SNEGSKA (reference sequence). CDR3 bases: TGCAGTGCTAGGGGCAGGGGAAACTCGCATACGCAGTATTTT. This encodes CSARGRGNSHTQYF.

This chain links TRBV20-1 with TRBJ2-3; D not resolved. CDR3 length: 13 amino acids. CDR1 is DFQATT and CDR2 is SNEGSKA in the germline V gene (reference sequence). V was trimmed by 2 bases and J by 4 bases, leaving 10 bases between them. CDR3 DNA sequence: TGCAGTGCTAGAAGAACCGGGTCAGATACGCAGTATTTT. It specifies CSARRTGSDTQYF.

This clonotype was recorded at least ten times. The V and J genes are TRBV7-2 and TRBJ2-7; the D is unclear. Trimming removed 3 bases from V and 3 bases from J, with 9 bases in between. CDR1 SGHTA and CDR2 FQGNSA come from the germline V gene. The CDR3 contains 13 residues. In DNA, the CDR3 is TGTGCCAGCAGCTTGGGTTTGGGCTACGAGCAGTACTTC. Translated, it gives CASSLGLGYEQYF.

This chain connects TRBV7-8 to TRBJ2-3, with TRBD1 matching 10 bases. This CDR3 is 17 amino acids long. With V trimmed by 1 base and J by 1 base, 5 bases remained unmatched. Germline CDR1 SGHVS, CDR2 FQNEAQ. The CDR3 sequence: CASSLGAGTGGTDTQYF. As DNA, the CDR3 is TGTGCCAGCAGCTTAGGGGCTGGGACAGGGGGCACAGATACGCAGTATTTT.

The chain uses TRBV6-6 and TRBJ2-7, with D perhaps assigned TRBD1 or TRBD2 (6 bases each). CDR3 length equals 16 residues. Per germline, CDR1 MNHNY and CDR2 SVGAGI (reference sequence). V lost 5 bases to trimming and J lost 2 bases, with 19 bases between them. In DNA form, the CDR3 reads TGTGCCAGCAGTCGGGAGCCCCGAACAGGGACCTACGAGCAGTACTTC. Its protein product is CASSREPRTGTYEQYF.

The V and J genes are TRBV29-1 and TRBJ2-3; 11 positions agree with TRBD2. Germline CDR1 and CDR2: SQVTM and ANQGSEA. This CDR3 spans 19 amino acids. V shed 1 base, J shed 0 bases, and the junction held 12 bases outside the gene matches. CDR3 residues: CSVEGLAGTLLPSTDTQYF. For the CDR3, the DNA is TGCAGCGTTGAAGGACTAGCGGGGACCCTTTTGCCTAGCACAGATACGCAGTATTTT.